Below, 5 T cell receptor beta chains from the same sample are listed, as sequenced in a study of T-cell memory formation after mild COVID-19. MiXCR, run by TCRdb on the 5' RACE reads, gives a single entry per CDR3 protein. The table lists 350,000 to 500,000 distinct CDR3 sequences, around 19% of them singletons. Sequenced material: PBMCs or a T cell subset sorted from them (not recorded which). The receptors come from an adult woman who had mild COVID-19 (a few samples of this study predate the infection). Cell type and time point are not known.

V usage is TRBV7-9 and J usage is TRBJ1-1; D ambiguous. Per germline, CDR1 SEHNR and CDR2 FQNEAQ (reference sequence). This CDR3 is 16 amino acids long. Trimming removed 2 bases from V and 5 bases from J, with 18 bases in between. The CDR3 DNA follows: TGTGCCAGCAGCTTATTTATAGCCTCGCCGGGTACTGAAGCTTTCTTT. This translates into CASSLFIASPGTEAFF.

This chain links TRBV7-9 with TRBJ2-5; D gene unclear. Germline V gene lookup returns CDR1 SEHNR and CDR2 FQNEAQ (reference sequence). V was trimmed by 5 bases and J by 2 bases, leaving 15 bases between them. The CDR3 contains 15 residues. Here the CDR3 reads CASSANVDLQETQYF. The CDR3 coding sequence is TGTGCCAGCAGCGCCAATGTCGATCTTCAAGAGACCCAGTACTTC.

The V gene is TRBV19, the J gene TRBJ2-7, with D maybe TRBD2 (5 bases). V was trimmed by 5 bases and J by 3 bases, leaving 17 bases between them. The V gene's germline CDR1 is LNHDA and CDR2 SQIVND (reference sequence). The CDR3 covers 15 residues. The CDR3 loop reads CASSSRKGVSYEQYF. CDR3 nucleotides: TGTGCCAGTAGTTCCCGGAAGGGAGTGAGCTACGAGCAGTACTTC. Using reference TRBV19 and TRBJ2-7 for the parts outside the CDR3, the full variable domain is DGGITQSPKYLFRKEGQNVTLSCEQNLNHDAMYWYRQDPGQGLRLIYYSQIVNDFQKGDIAEGYSVSREKKESFPLTVTSAQKNPTAFYLCASSSRKGVSYEQYFGPGTRLTVT.

The chain joins TRBV7-2 to TRBJ1-2; unclear D gene. The V gene's germline CDR1 is SGHTA and CDR2 FQGNSA. Trimming left V 2 bases short and J 4 bases short, with 17 bases between. The CDR3 contains 16 residues. The DNA for the CDR3 is TGTGCCAGCAGCTTACCAACGGGGTTTTATGGCTATGGCTACACCTTC. Residues: CASSLPTGFYGYGYTF.

There are a few counts of this clonotype. The rearrangement links TRBV18 to TRBJ1-1, with a tentative D call TRBD1 (6 bases). This CDR3 is built from 14 residues. Trimming took 0 bases from V and 4 from J, leaving 9 bases between them. The V gene's germline CDR1 is KGHSH and CDR2 LQKENI. The CDR3 DNA reads as TGTGCCAGCTCACCACCCACAGGGTTCACTGAAGCTTTCTTT. Translating gives CASSPPTGFTEAFF.